This T cell receptor (beta chain) originates from a study of cytomegalovirus exposure and HLA in healthy donors. In the study overall: The study placed around 85% of its 398 genotyped donors in the Caucasian-associated ancestry cluster.

On this clone itself: Its matching antigen is unknown.

CDR1 is MDHEN, CDR2 SYDVKM, per germline. The CDR3 runs 14 residues. V was shortened by 7 bases and J by 8 bases, with 20 bases between the two germline ends. Primers for the PCR totalled 60 Vbeta and 13 Jbeta. Clones were read by immunoSEQ multiplex PCR, and TCRdb kept only the in-frame ones, dropping some. This table lists approximately 110,000 clones. Study-wide results and caveats: According to the study, around 180 TCR beta chains were cytomegalovirus-associated.

Donors consisted of healthy bone marrow donors. Donors had nominal health at sampling but likely had unrecorded immune exposures. The chain recombines TRBV28 with TRBJ1-1; D is perhaps TRBD1 (6 bases). The sequenced sample consisted of PBMCs. This clonotype was sampled from a man aged 18 to 29 in good health and CMV-seronegative. The DNA for the CDR3 is TGTGCCAGCAAAGTCGGGGACATTTATTGGGAAGCTTTCTTT. Translation gives CASKVGDIYWEAFF.